Following are 15 T cell receptor beta chains from one sample sequenced in a study of shared clonotypes between healthy human individuals. Generated by immunoSEQ multiplex PCR, the TCRdb table keeps only in-frame clones and is missing some. Among some 1 million clones listed, 65% to 75% were seen once. The material sequenced was memory CD4+ T cells sorted from blood. Documented subset: CD45RA-negative fraction. These receptors originate from a man aged 18 to 30 in good health.

The chain employs TRBV12-5 and TRBJ1-3; D is undetermined. Trimming pared 6 bases from V and 0 bases from J, leaving 21 bases between. Germline lookup yields CDR1 LGHNT and CDR2 FRNRAP. The CDR3 length is 18 residues. The CDR3 nucleotides read TGTGCTAGTGGCCTAAGGGAAGTTCCTGGGCGCTCTGGAAACACCATATATTTT. As protein: CASGLREVPGRSGNTIYF.

V is TRBV7-2 and J is TRBJ2-2, with a tentative D call TRBD2 (5 bases). CDR1 and CDR2 from the germline V gene are SGHTA and FQGNSA. The germline V and J ends were trimmed by 2 bases and 5 bases, with 12 bases remaining between them. CDR3 size: 15 residues. The CDR3 spells CASSLKFGGTGELFF. The CDR3 coding sequence is TGTGCCAGCAGCTTAAAATTCGGCGGGACCGGGGAGCTGTTTTTT.

V gene TRBV10-1 combines with J gene TRBJ2-5, with 9 bases fitting TRBD2. Losses at the gene ends were 0 bases for V and 5 bases for J; bases not matched to a gene: 7. The CDR3 length is 16 residues. The germline V gene encodes CDR1 WNHNN and CDR2 SYGVQD (reference sequence). As DNA, the CDR3 is TGCGCCAGCAGTGAGTCGGCCAGCGGGAGGATCGAGACCCAGTACTTC. It codes for CASSESASGRIETQYF.

The chain is built from TRBV7-2 and TRBJ2-2; tentative D call: TRBD1 (6 bases). Germline V gene lookup returns CDR1 SGHTA and CDR2 FQGNSA. This CDR3 spans 14 amino acids. V lost 8 bases and J 1 base, leaving 11 bases between the germline ends. CDR3 nucleotides: TGTGCCAGCTCGAGACAGGAGAACACCGGGGAGCTGTTTTTT. It encodes CASSRQENTGELFF. Using reference TRBV7-2 and TRBJ2-2 for the parts outside the CDR3, the full variable domain is GAGVSQSPSNKVTEKGKDVELRCDPISGHTALYWYRQSLGQGLEFLIYFQGNSAPDKSGLPSDRFSAERTGGSVSTLTIQRTQQEDSAVYLCASSRQENTGELFFGEGSRLTVL.

In the case of this clone: Relative to the germline gene, one junction end is altered; a read error may explain this. The chain links TRBV29-1 to TRBJ2-1; TRBD2 matches 7 bases. Per germline, CDR1 SQVTM and CDR2 ANQGSEA. The CDR3 is made up of 12 amino acids. The DNA of the CDR3 is TGCAGCGTAGAAGGGACTACCAATGAGCAGTTCTTC. Protein sequence: CSVEGTTNEQFF.

The V gene is TRBV19, the J gene TRBJ1-1; the match to TRBD1 covers 7 bases. The CDR3 runs to 14 residues. V lost 5 bases and J lost 1; bases outside the gene matches: 4. CDR1 is LNHDA and CDR2 is SQIVND in the germline V gene (reference sequence). CDR3 bases: TGTGCCAGTAGTGGCAGGACAGGGAACACTGAAGCTTTCTTT. The encoded protein is CASSGRTGNTEAFF.

This chain links TRBV18 with TRBJ1-2, with TRBD1 as a possible D gene (5 bases). The CDR3 length is 13 residues. Per the germline V gene, CDR1 is KGHSH and CDR2 is LQKENI. The ends were cut back, 6 bases at V and 6 bases at J, with 14 bases in the middle. The CDR3 nucleotides read TGTGCCAGCTCCCAATACCAGGGTGATGGCTACACCTTC. It yields the protein CASSQYQGDGYTF.

The CDR3 DNA reads TGTGCCAGCAGCTTTAACAGGGGGATGACAGATACGCAGTATTTT. Its protein is CASSFNRGMTDTQYF. V gene TRBV7-2 combines with J gene TRBJ2-3, with 8 bases aligning to TRBD1. CDR1 SGHTA and CDR2 FQGNSA come from the germline V gene. CDR3 size: 15 residues. J gave up 3 bases and V 3 bases, and 5 bases lay outside the gene matches.

This chain joins TRBV6-6 and TRBJ2-5, with D hard to call. Between the trimmed V and J ends, which lost 6 bases and 5 bases, there was a span of 10 bases. The length of the CDR3 is 12 residues. Germline values: CDR1 MNHNY, CDR2 SVGAGI (reference sequence). The DNA for the CDR3 is TGTGCCAGCAGATTCGATAGGGAGACCCAGTACTTC. Protein product: CASRFDRETQYF.

The V and J genes are TRBV5-4 and TRBJ2-3; D may be TRBD1 or TRBD2 (6 bases each). V gave up 4 bases and J gave up 6 bases, with 15 bases separating them. The CDR3 loop spans 14 amino acids. Germline V gene lookup returns CDR1 SGHNT and CDR2 YYREEE (reference sequence). The CDR3: CASSRGGSKDTQYF. The DNA of the CDR3 is TGTGCCAGCAGCCGAGGGGGGTCCAAGGATACGCAGTATTTT.

The chain links TRBV9 to TRBJ2-6, with 7 bases fitting TRBD2. This CDR3 spans 15 amino acids. The germline gives CDR1 SGDLS, CDR2 YYNGEE. V shed 5 bases and J 4 bases; nucleotides not matched to a gene: 6. CDR3 region: CASRPGGLGANVLTF. The DNA of the CDR3 is TGTGCCAGCAGACCGGGAGGATTAGGGGCCAACGTCCTGACTTTC.

This sequence joins TRBV2 and TRBJ2-3; 13 bases are a match to TRBD2. The CDR3 runs to 19 residues. In germline, CDR1 is SNHLY, CDR2 FYNNEI. The trim removed 2 bases at V and 4 bases at J, leaving 12 bases unmatched. The CDR3 spells CASSERTSGGMSGADTQYF. CDR3 in DNA: TGTGCCAGCAGTGAACGGACTAGCGGGGGAATGAGCGGCGCAGATACGCAGTATTTT.

The sample holds one count of this clone. V and J are TRBV7-2 and TRBJ1-2; no definite D call. V was pared by 5 bases and J by 4 bases, with 20 bases between. The CDR3 is 16 residues long. Germline CDR1 and CDR2: SGHTA and FQGNSA. As DNA, the CDR3 is TGTGCCAGCAGCGACCTGGCGAGGGCGCGAGTCTATGGCTACACCTTC. The encoded protein is CASSDLARARVYGYTF.

This clone occurred a few times. As DNA, the CDR3 is TGTGCCAGCAGAGAGGGTAGATCACCCGGGGAGCTGTTTTTT. Translating it yields CASREGRSPGELFF. The V gene is TRBV28, the J gene TRBJ2-2, with a weak D call TRBD2 (5 bases). CDR3 size: 14 residues. V shed 6 bases and J shed 6 bases, with 14 bases lying between them. Per the germline V gene, CDR1 is MDHEN and CDR2 is SYDVKM.

Turning to this clone: The same CDR3 arises from other DNA sequences in this sample as well. The chain uses TRBV5-1 and TRBJ1-2, with 8 nucleotides matching TRBD1. V lost 3 bases to trimming and J lost 1 base; unmatched junction nucleotides: 2. Germline assignment: CDR1 SGHRS and CDR2 YFSETQ. The CDR3 extends over 14 amino acids. The CDR3 loop reads CASSSTGDNYGYTF. The CDR3 bases are TGCGCCAGCAGCTCGACAGGGGATAACTATGGCTACACCTTC.